The rows below give T cell receptor beta chains drawn from one sample of a study of TIL therapy for anti-PD-1-resistant metastatic lung cancer. This table comes from immunoSEQ multiplex PCR, and its TCRdb copy is limited to in-frame clones, with some not included. The data contain about 26,000 clones, approximately 57% of them singletons. The sequenced sample was tumor tissue, obtained at baseline. The origin of the receptors is a woman between 30 and 80 years old with non-small cell lung cancer. The CDR3 runs from the conserved cysteine through the conserved F or W. A D gene is named only where the DNA matches it firmly. Clone size is given for some rows only: seen once, a few or many times, or a class if the clone is expanded.

v_gene	j_gene	abundance	d_gene	CDR3nt	CDR3aa
TRBV2	TRBJ1-1	NA	NA	TGTGCCAGCAAAGGGAGCCTCAACACTGAAGCTTTCTTT	CASKGSLNTEAFF
TRBV7-8	TRBJ2-1	NA	NA	TGTGCGGCCGGGTACTTCAATGAGCAGTTCTTC	CAAGYFNEQFF
TRBV29-1	TRBJ2-7	NA	TRBD1	TGCAGCGTTGAATCAACAGGGGGGCACGAGCAGTACTTC	CSVESTGGHEQYF
TRBV27	TRBJ2-7	few	TRBD1	TGTGCCAGCAGTTTATCGACAGGGGGCGTTTACGAGCAGTACTTC	CASSLSTGGVYEQYF
TRBV7-9	TRBJ2-5	NA	NA	TGTGCCAGCGGAATGCGAAGGGAGACCCAGTACTTC	CASGMRRETQYF
TRBV30	TRBJ2-1	NA	NA	TGTGCCTGGAGAAGGGGCTTATTAGGTGAGCAGTTCTTC	CAWRRGLLGEQFF
TRBV5-6	TRBJ1-2	NA	TRBD1	TGTGCCAGCAGCATATCTCAGGGGGGGAACTATGGCTACACCTTC	CASSISQGGNYGYTF
TRBV7-8	TRBJ2-2	once	NA	TGTGCCAGCAGCTCGTGGCGCGGGGTGACAGGGAACACCGGGGAGCTGTTTTTT	CASSSWRGVTGNTGELFF
TRBV11-3	TRBJ1-1	NA	TRBD1	TGTGCCAGCAGCAGGGACAGGGTGAACACTGAAGCTTTCTTT	CASSRDRVNTEAFF
TRBV30	TRBJ1-1	few	NA	TGTGCCTGGAGTTTGGCTTTTAGGGCGTGGGACACTGAAGCTTTCTTT	CAWSLAFRAWDTEAFF
TRBV27	TRBJ1-2	many	NA	TGTGCCAGCAAAAGGGACCGAACCGATGGCTACACCTTC	CASKRDRTDGYTF
TRBV7-8	TRBJ1-1	NA	NA	TGTGCCAGCAGCCTGCAGGAGAACACTGAAGCTTTCTTT	CASSLQENTEAFF
TRBV11-2	TRBJ2-2	NA	NA	TGTGCCAGCAGCTTAAATCCAATGGCGAACACCGGGGAGCTGTTTTTT	CASSLNPMANTGELFF
TRBV29-1	TRBJ1-3	many	NA	TGCAGCGTTGATCGGGGGAACACCATATATTTT	CSVDRGNTIYF
TRBV2	TRBJ2-1	NA	NA	TGTGCCAGCAGTCCCACGGGACTTGAAAACAATGAGCAGTTCTTC	CASSPTGLENNEQFF
TRBV4-1	TRBJ1-6	NA	NA	TGCGCCAGCAGCCAACTTCCTGGCCCCAGAGATAATTCACCCCTCCACTTT	CASSQLPGPRDNSPLHF
TRBV6-5	TRBJ2-1	NA	NA	TGTGCCAGCACCACCCTGCTGGGTGAGCAGTTCTTC	CASTTLLGEQFF
TRBV6-1	TRBJ2-1	medium-sized	TRBD2	TGTGCCAGCACTTCGGGACTAGCTTTCAATGAGCAGTTCTTC	CASTSGLAFNEQFF
TRBV4-2	TRBJ2-1	few	TRBD2	TGTGCCAGCAGCCAAACCCGGGGGGGACTATACAATGAGCAGTTCTTC	CASSQTRGGLYNEQFF
TRBV6-5	TRBJ2-7	NA	TRBD2	TGTGCCAGCAAATTCGGGAGGGACTACGAGCAGTACTTC	CASKFGRDYEQYF
TRBV19	TRBJ2-2	NA	TRBD2	TGTGCCAGTATCGGGGGACTAGCGGGAGAGGGGAACACCGGGGAGCTGTTTTTT	CASIGGLAGEGNTGELFF
TRBV30	TRBJ2-3	NA	NA	TGTGCCTGGAGTGTACGTAGCACAGATACGCAGTATTTT	CAWSVRSTDTQYF
TRBV19	TRBJ1-5	NA	NA	TGTGCCAGAATGGACAGTATGTCATCGCGTCAGCCCCAGCATTTT	CARMDSMSSRQPQHF
TRBV25-1	TRBJ2-2	NA	NA	TGTGCCAGCAGTGGCATTATGAACACCGGGGAGCTGTTTTTT	CASSGIMNTGELFF
TRBV29-1	TRBJ1-1	NA	TRBD1	TGCAGCGTGACAGGGCCTGAAGGAGCTTTCTTT	CSVTGPEGAFF
TRBV4-1	TRBJ2-7	NA	TRBD1	TGCGCCAGCAGCCAAGGGGGGACAGGGAAGTGGTCCTACGAGCAGTACTTC	CASSQGGTGKWSYEQYF
TRBV6-1	TRBJ1-5	NA	NA	TGTGCCAGCATGAGGGAGAGCAATCAGCCCCAGCATTTT	CASMRESNQPQHF
TRBV19	TRBJ1-4	NA	TRBD1	TGTGCCAGTAGTGAAGGCAGACAGACAGGGGGATCTGAAAAACTGTTTTTT	CASSEGRQTGGSEKLFF
TRBV15	TRBJ2-2	NA	NA	TGTGCCATCGTAGGTTGGGCAAAATTTGGCCTAATCACCGGGGAGCTGTTTTTT	CAIVGWAKFGLITGELFF
TRBV11-2	TRBJ1-1	NA	TRBD1	TGTGCCAGCAGCCACGGGGACAGGGGTCGGAACACTGAAGCTTTCTTT	CASSHGDRGRNTEAFF
TRBV5-1	TRBJ2-2	few	TRBD2	TGCGCCAGCAGCTTGGATGCGGGAGGGAGCATCGGGGAGCTGTTTTTT	CASSLDAGGSIGELFF
TRBV30	TRBJ2-5	NA	TRBD2	TGTGCCATCCGGACTAGCGGCCAAGAGACCCAGTACTTC	CAIRTSGQETQYF
TRBV7-8	TRBJ1-3	NA	NA	TGTGCCAGCAGAGCAGGGGAGGGAAACACCATATATTTT	CASRAGEGNTIYF
TRBV20-1	TRBJ1-2	NA	NA	TGCAGTGCCCTCGATGGCTACACCTTC	CSALDGYTF
TRBV4-2	TRBJ2-1	NA	TRBD1	TGTGCCAGCAGCCAAGACTGGGACAGGGAATACAATGAGCAGTTCTTC	CASSQDWDREYNEQFF
TRBV29-1	TRBJ2-4	NA	NA	TGCAGCGGGAAGAACCCGGCGGGCATTCAGTACTTC	CSGKNPAGIQYF
TRBV11-3	TRBJ2-1	NA	NA	TGTGCCAGCAGCTTACCCCCCCCGGGACCGCAGTTCTTC	CASSLPPPGPQFF
TRBV5-6	TRBJ2-7	many	TRBD2	TGTGCCAGCAGCCCCTCCGGGACTAGTCCCTACGAGCAGTACTTC	CASSPSGTSPYEQYF
TRBV5-6	TRBJ2-2	NA	NA	TGTGCCAGCAGCTTGGCGGGGGAGCTGTTTTTT	CASSLAGELFF
TRBV2	TRBJ2-1	medium-sized	TRBD1	TGTGCCAGCAGTGTTGGGACAGGGGTTCCCAATGAGCAGTTCTTC	CASSVGTGVPNEQFF
TRBV6-5	TRBJ2-7	NA	NA	TGTGCCAGCAGTTCCCCGGGACGGAATTCCTACGAGCAGTACTTC	CASSSPGRNSYEQYF
TRBV18	TRBJ2-1	NA	TRBD2	TGTGCCAGCTCACATGGACTAGCGGTCCTGAGCTCCTACAATGAGCAGTTCTTC	CASSHGLAVLSSYNEQFF
TRBV7-6	TRBJ2-7	once	TRBD2	TGTGCCAGCAGCAATAGCGGGAGCTCCTACGAGCAGTACTTC	CASSNSGSSYEQYF
TRBV29-1	TRBJ2-1	NA	TRBD2	TGCAGCGCAGGACTAGCGGTCAATGAGCAGTTCTTC	CSAGLAVNEQFF
TRBV2	TRBJ1-1	NA	TRBD1	TGTGCCAGCAGTCGACAGGGACGGAACACTGAAGCTTTCTTT	CASSRQGRNTEAFF
TRBV7-2	TRBJ2-4	few	NA	TGTGCCAGCAGCTTAGAATGGCCCATTACGGACATTCAGTACTTC	CASSLEWPITDIQYF
TRBV5-8	TRBJ2-7	few	NA	TGTGCCAGCAGCTTGGAGGCAGCAGCTCTCTACGAGCAGTACTTC	CASSLEAAALYEQYF
TRBV27	TRBJ1-2	few	NA	TGTGCCAGCAGTTTATCTGCCTGGGCTGACTATGGCTACACCTTC	CASSLSAWADYGYTF
TRBV5-4	TRBJ1-1	few	NA	TGTGCCACGCAGGCGGGGGTAGACACTGAAGCTTTCTTT	CATQAGVDTEAFF
TRBV15	TRBJ2-7	few	NA	TGTGCCACCAGCAGAGATCGGTTTTCCTACGAGCAGTACTTC	CATSRDRFSYEQYF
TRBV27	TRBJ1-2	NA	TRBD1	TGTGCCAGCAATCCTACAGGGGTCGAGGGCTACACCTTC	CASNPTGVEGYTF
TRBV5-4	TRBJ2-3	few	NA	TGTGCCAGCAGCTTACCAGGGAGCACAGATACGCAGTATTTT	CASSLPGSTDTQYF
TRBV9	TRBJ2-1	NA	NA	TGTGCCAGCATCGCGAGGAGGCAGTTCTTC	CASIARRQFF
TRBV7-2	TRBJ2-5	NA	NA	TGTGCCAGCAGCTTAGGTGGATTCTACCAAGAGACCCAGTACTTC	CASSLGGFYQETQYF
TRBV2	TRBJ2-7	NA	NA	TGTGCCAGCAGCCCTAATAAGGGTTGGAACTTC	CASSPNKGWNF
TRBV6-5	TRBJ1-5	NA	NA	TGTGCCAGCAGCATCGGCTGGGGGGCCCAGCATTTT	CASSIGWGAQHF
TRBV11-2	TRBJ2-6	NA	NA	TGTGCCAGCAGCTTAGTGGGGGCCGGGGCCAACGTCCTGACTTTC	CASSLVGAGANVLTF